The sequence of this T cell receptor beta chain was determined in a study of Ad26.COV2.S vaccination and SARS-CoV-2 variants. Study results and caveats: Spike-specific TCR breadth in vaccine recipients exceeded that seen in placebo recipients.

Using immunoSEQ multiplex PCR, the repertoire was profiled, and TCRdb retains in-frame clones only, with some absent. This repertoire shows roughly 240,000 clones, roughly 88% found once; its top ten account for about 10%. Notes on this clone: Its target is unknown.

Treatment noted: around 19 received Ad26.COV2.S at low or high dose, single or two shots; a few received placebo; per-sample allocation not given. Each sample was drawn 63 days after the first injection (of vaccine or placebo). Source: peripheral blood, taken in a trial of Ad26.COV2.S vaccine versus placebo. This receptor was obtained from a person between 18 and 65 years old who received the Ad26.COV2.S COVID-19 vaccine or a placebo.

The CDR3 is CASSPTNGGNQPQHF. CDR3 bases: TGTGCCAGCAGCCCCACCAATGGGGGCAATCAGCCCCAGCATTTT. The chain carries TRBV4-2 and TRBJ1-5; D unresolved. The CDR3 sequence is 15 residues long. V was clipped by 4 bases and J by 2 bases, with 12 bases between them. Germline CDR1 and CDR2: LGHNA and YNFKEQ.